One sample yielded the 3 T cell receptor beta chains listed below, sequenced in a study of prognosis after radiotherapy for stage I lung cancer. Template was genomic DNA; TCR beta CDR3 amplified in two multiplex PCR rounds. The first round of PCR was done with primers that matched each TRBV and TRBJ gene. One entry per CDR3 protein results from TCRdb running MiXCR on the multiplex PCR reads. The sample lists approximately 22,000 distinct CDR3 sequences, roughly 44% occurring once. Sequencing used PBMCs, obtained before or after stereotactic body radiation therapy (not recorded which). The source is a donor older than 45 with non-small cell lung cancer.

With respect to this clonotype: The germline gene is not matched at one end of the junction; a read error may be the cause. The rearrangement links TRBV27 to TRBJ2-6; 11 bases are a match to TRBD1. Germline loops: CDR1 MNHEY, CDR2 SMNVEV (reference sequence). CDR3 length equals 17 residues. The CDR3 protein is CASSPGQGAVGANFLTF. The CDR3 DNA follows: TGTGCCAGCAGTCCCGGACAGGGGGCTGTTGGGGCCAACTTCCTGACTTTC. The variable domain in full, completed from reference TRBV27 and TRBJ2-6, reads EAQVTQNPRYLITVTGKKLTVTCSQNMNHEYMSWYRQDPGLGLRQIYYSMNVEVTDKGDVPEGYKVSRKEKRNFPLILESPSPNQTSLYFCASSPGQGAVGANFLTFGAGSRLTVL.

V gene TRBV19 combines with J gene TRBJ1-2; D unresolved. This CDR3 spans 13 amino acids. Germline V gene lookup returns CDR1 LNHDA and CDR2 SQIVND (reference sequence). The V and J ends lost 8 bases and 7 bases respectively, with 17 bases between them. CDR3 bases: TGTGCCAGTTCCCCCGGCAGGCGGATTGGCTACACCTTC. Its translation is CASSPGRRIGYTF. The full variable domain, completed using reference TRBV19 and TRBJ1-2, is DGGITQSPKYLFRKEGQNVTLSCEQNLNHDAMYWYRQDPGQGLRLIYYSQIVNDFQKGDIAEGYSVSREKKESFPLTVTSAQKNPTAFYLCASSPGRRIGYTFGSGTRLTVV.

Points on this clonotype: One end of the junction does not line up with germline, which may come from a read error. The chain links TRBV7-2 to TRBJ2-6; D gene uncertain. This CDR3 region has 13 residues. CDR1 is SGHTA and CDR2 is FQGNSA in the germline V gene. The CDR3: CASSDSVANFLTF. The DNA for the CDR3 is TGTGCCAGCAGCGACTCTGTGGCCAACTTCCTGACTTTC.